This T cell receptor beta chain comes out of a study of T cell responses to AZD1222 COVID-19 vaccine. Whole-study findings and limits: Sampling captured repertoires only after the peak T cell response. Along spike, vaccine-associated CD4 TCRs were found throughout, with dominance at 160-218 and 743-854. Clonal diversity was possibly underestimated, and white British individuals and females predominated among donors.

Timing groups of about 4 and about 12 weeks for second doses were pooled. Concerning this clone itself: The target antigen is unknown.

TCRdb's table, derived via immunoSEQ multiplex PCR, lists solely in-frame clones and lacks some. Of approximately 170,000 clones in the sample, 70% to 90% were seen once. The sequence was obtained from an adult who received the AZD1222 COVID-19 vaccine. The specimen was peripheral blood, collected 28 days after the second AZD1222 dose.

CDR3 region: CASSRQGGGETQYF. In DNA, the CDR3 is TGTGCCAGCAGCCGACAGGGAGGGGGAGAGACCCAGTACTTC. The J gene is TRBJ2-5, the V gene TRBV11-3; D may correspond to TRBD1 or TRBD2 (7 bases each). V was trimmed by 5 bases and J by 4 bases, leaving 14 bases between them. The CDR3 has 14 amino acids. Per the germline V gene, CDR1 is SGHNT and CDR2 is YENEEA.